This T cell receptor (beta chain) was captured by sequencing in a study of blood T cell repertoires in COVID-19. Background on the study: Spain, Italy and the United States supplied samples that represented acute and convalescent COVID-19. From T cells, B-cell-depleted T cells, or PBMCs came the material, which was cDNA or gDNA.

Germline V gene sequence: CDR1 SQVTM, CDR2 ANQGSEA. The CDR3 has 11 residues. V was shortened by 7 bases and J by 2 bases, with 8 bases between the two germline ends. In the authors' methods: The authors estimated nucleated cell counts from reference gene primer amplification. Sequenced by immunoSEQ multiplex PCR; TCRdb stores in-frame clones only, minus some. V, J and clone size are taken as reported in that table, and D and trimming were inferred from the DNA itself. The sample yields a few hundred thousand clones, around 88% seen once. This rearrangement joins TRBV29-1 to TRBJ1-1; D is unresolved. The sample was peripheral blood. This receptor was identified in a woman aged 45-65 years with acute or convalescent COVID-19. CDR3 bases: TGCAGCGCGGAGAGAAACACTGAAGCTTTCTTT. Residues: CSAERNTEAFF.